Described below is a single T cell receptor (beta chain) sequence and its context. Its antigen is not identified. These data originate in a study of T cell responses to AZD1222 COVID-19 vaccine. Study results and limitations: The donors showed a predominance of white British ancestry and of females, with possible underestimation of clonal diversity. Reports indicate that nearly half of spike-specific TCRs are directed at unmutated variant regions. The study found vaccine-associated CD4 TCRs spanning spike, dominant at 160-218 and 743-854. Increased Spike-specific TCR breadth and depth were observed after two AZD1222 doses.

Germline V lookup: CDR1 SEHNR, CDR2 FQNEAQ (reference sequence). This CDR3 is built from 14 residues. V dropped 10 bases and J dropped 6 bases, with 21 bases sitting between them. The table came from immunoSEQ multiplex PCR; TCRdb's copy has only in-frame clones and leaves some out. The table includes approximately 140,000 clones, roughly 90% detected once. This chain joins TRBV7-9 and TRBJ1-2; D not certain. The source of this sequence is an adult who received the AZD1222 COVID-19 vaccine. The material was peripheral blood, obtained 28 days after the second AZD1222 dose. The DNA of the CDR3 is TGTGCCACCTCCCTCGAAGGAGGAGGGAATGGCTACACCTTC. Encoded protein: CATSLEGGGNGYTF.